A single sample is the source of the 11 T cell receptor beta chains below, sequenced in a study of PD-1 blockade in classical Hodgkin lymphoma. Here immunoSEQ multiplex PCR was the method, and the copy in TCRdb shows in-frame clones only, minus some. The table lists about 26,000 clones, around 67% of them singletons. All patients relapsed after autologous stem cell transplantation, and brentuximab vedotin exposure varied. This specimen consisted of peripheral blood mononuclear cells (PBMCs), obtained before the second cycle of nivolumab. Every receptor here comes from a human donor with classical Hodgkin lymphoma.

The chain joins TRBV25-1 to TRBJ1-2; D not certain. The V gene lost 1 base and the J gene lost 6 bases, with 6 bases spanning the gap. CDR1 and CDR2 from the germline V gene are MGHDK and SYGVNS. The CDR3 extends over 12 amino acids. In DNA form, the CDR3 reads TGTGCCAGCAGTGAATTAGAGGATGGCTACACCTTC. Translation: CASSELEDGYTF.

The chain carries TRBV9 and TRBJ2-3, with D perhaps matching TRBD1 (5 bases). The V and J ends lost 0 bases and 3 bases respectively, with 14 bases between them. Germline V gene sequence: CDR1 SGDLS, CDR2 YYNGEE. The CDR3 length is 16 residues. CDR3: CASSVVGAERTDTQYF. The CDR3 bases are TGTGCCAGCAGCGTAGTAGGGGCCGAGAGAACAGATACGCAGTATTTT.

V is TRBV6-5 and J is TRBJ2-7, with 8 bases identical to TRBD1. CDR1 and CDR2 from the germline V gene are MNHEY and SVGAGI. J was trimmed by 1 base and V by 4 bases; bases with no gene match: 3. CDR3 length: 14 residues. In DNA form, the CDR3 reads TGTGCCAGCAGTTTCCAGGGGGCGTCCTACGAGCAGTACTTC. This gives the protein CASSFQGASYEQYF.

The J gene is TRBJ2-7, the V gene TRBV30, with 7 bases aligning to TRBD2. Germline trimming cut 3 bases from V and 1 base from J; bases unmatched to any gene: 3. The CDR3 has 13 residues. In germline, CDR1 is GTSNPN, CDR2 SVGIG (reference sequence). CDR3 DNA: TGTGCCTGGAGGCTGGGGGGGTCCTACGAGCAGTACTTC. Translating gives CAWRLGGSYEQYF.

This chain joins TRBV6-5 and TRBJ2-7; no clear D gene. The CDR3 loop spans 13 amino acids. Germline V gives CDR1 MNHEY, CDR2 SVGAGI. Between the trimmed V and J ends, which lost 0 bases and 9 bases, there was a span of 12 bases. CDR3 protein: CASSYSGTPGQYF. For the CDR3, the DNA is TGTGCCAGCAGTTACTCCGGAACCCCCGGGCAGTACTTC.

The genes are TRBV18 and TRBJ1-1, with 9 bases matching TRBD1. The CDR3 has 14 residues. The V and J ends lost 3 bases and 1 base, in that order; junction bases with no gene match: 0. Germline V gene sequence: CDR1 KGHSH, CDR2 LQKENI. This CDR3 is CASSPDRGNTEAFF. The CDR3 region has the DNA TGTGCCAGCTCACCGGACAGGGGGAACACTGAAGCTTTCTTT.

The chain employs TRBV30 and TRBJ1-1; possibly TRBD1 for D (5 bases). The CDR3 totals 13 residues. Trimming removed 3 bases at V and 5 bases at J, with 13 bases between. Germline assignment: CDR1 GTSNPN and CDR2 SVGIG (reference sequence). The CDR3 nucleotides are TGTGCCTGGAGCCCCGGGGGGAGGACTGAAGCTTTCTTT. Amino acid sequence: CAWSPGGRTEAFF. Full variable domain (outside the CDR3, taken from reference TRBV30 and TRBJ1-1): SQTIHQWPATLVQPVGSPLSLECTVEGTSNPNLYWYRQAAGRGLQLLFYSVGIGQISSEVPQNLSASRPQDRQFILSSKKLLLSDSGFYLCAWSPGGRTEAFFGQGTRLTVV.

This rearrangement joins TRBV15 to TRBJ2-1, with 7 bases matching TRBD2. Germline CDR1 is LNHNV and CDR2 is YYDKDF (reference sequence). Trimming took 1 base from V and 5 from J; bases not matched to a gene: 5. CDR3 length: 15 residues. The CDR3 spells CATSRGREPHNEQFF. CDR3 bases: TGTGCCACCAGCAGAGGGCGGGAGCCCCACAATGAGCAGTTCTTC.

This clone was detected a few times. J is TRBJ1-1 and V is TRBV30; the D is unclear. The CDR3 has 13 residues. CDR1 and CDR2 from the germline V gene are GTSNPN and SVGIG (reference sequence). V lost 0 bases and J lost 1, with 6 bases in between. CDR3 amino acids: CAWSVRQNTEAFF. The CDR3 region has the DNA TGTGCCTGGAGTGTCAGGCAGAACACTGAAGCTTTCTTT.

The rearrangement links TRBV6-5 to TRBJ2-5; D may be TRBD2 (7 bases). Trimming pared 5 bases from V and 5 bases from J, leaving 18 bases between. CDR3 length: 15 residues. Germline CDR1 is MNHEY and CDR2 is SVGAGI. The CDR3 region is CASSAPGRGRETQYF. The DNA for the CDR3 is TGTGCCAGCAGTGCCCCCGGGCGGGGGCGGGAGACCCAGTACTTC.

This sequence joins TRBV7-9 and TRBJ1-4; D possibly corresponds to TRBD1 (5 bases). Germline CDR1 SEHNR, CDR2 FQNEAQ (reference sequence). The V end lost 0 bases, the J end lost 3 bases, and 8 bases lay between the germline ends. This CDR3 spans 15 amino acids. CDR3 sequence (DNA): TGTGCCAGCAGCTTAGCCCAGGGCCCTAATGAAAAACTGTTTTTT. This codes for CASSLAQGPNEKLFF.